One T cell receptor beta chain is described in this entry. The antigen is unknown. At one end the junction does not follow the germline gene, possibly because of a read error. Clones were read by immunoSEQ multiplex PCR, and TCRdb kept only the in-frame ones, dropping some. The sample contains about 1.5 million clones, 96% of which appear only once. This record belongs to a study of shared clonotypes between healthy human individuals. The study's findings and limits: Sharing across a few donors was seen in around 5.1% of naive CD4 clonotypes.

The CDR3 length is 17 residues. Germline V gives CDR1 LNHNV, CDR2 YYDKDF (reference sequence). The donor population consisted of healthy HIV-negative adults with no recent acute infections or vaccinations. Source material: naive CD4+ T cells sorted from blood. The subset here: CD45RA+ positively selected. This receptor was identified in a man between 25 and 39 years old in good health. The chain links TRBV15 to TRBJ2-7; 7 nucleotides line up with TRBD1. CDR3 amino acids: CATSRDLTGAGTNEQYF. The CDR3, as DNA: TGTGCCACCAGCCGAGACCTCACAGGGGCAGGAACGAACGAGCAGTACTTC.